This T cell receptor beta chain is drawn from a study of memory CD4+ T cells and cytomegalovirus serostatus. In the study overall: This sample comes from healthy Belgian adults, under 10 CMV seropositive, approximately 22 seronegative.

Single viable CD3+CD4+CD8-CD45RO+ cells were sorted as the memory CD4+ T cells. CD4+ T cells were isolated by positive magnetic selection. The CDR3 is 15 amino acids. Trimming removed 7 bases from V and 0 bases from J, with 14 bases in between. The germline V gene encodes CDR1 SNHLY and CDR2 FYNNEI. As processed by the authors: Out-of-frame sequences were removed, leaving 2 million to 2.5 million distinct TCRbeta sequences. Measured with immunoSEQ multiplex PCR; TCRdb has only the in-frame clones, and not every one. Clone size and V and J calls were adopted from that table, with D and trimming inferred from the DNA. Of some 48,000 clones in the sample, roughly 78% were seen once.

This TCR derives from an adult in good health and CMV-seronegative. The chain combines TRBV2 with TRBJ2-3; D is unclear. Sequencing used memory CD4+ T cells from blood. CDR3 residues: CASIAFTDSTDTQYF. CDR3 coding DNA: TGTGCCAGCATTGCCTTTACGGACAGCACAGATACGCAGTATTTT.